This T cell receptor beta chain was recovered during a study of cytomegalovirus exposure and HLA in healthy donors. Study results and caveats: Reported results showed that the classifier diagnosed cytomegalovirus status with high specificity and sensitivity.

It was with 60 Vbeta and 13 Jbeta primers that the PCR ran. The protocol was immunoSEQ multiplex PCR, while the TCRdb copy is restricted to in-frame clones and leaves out a portion. The sample lists approximately 220,000 clones, 65% to 85% occurring once. On this clone: Antigen: not known.

The sequenced sample was PBMCs. The sequence was collected from a boy younger than 10 in good health and CMV-seronegative.

CDR3 coding DNA: TGTGCCAGCAGCATATATTCAGGGGTGAACACTGAAGCTTTCTTT. This codes for CASSIYSGVNTEAFF. The rearrangement uses TRBV5-8 and TRBJ1-1, with D tentatively TRBD1 (6 bases). Trimming took 4 bases from V and 0 from J, leaving 13 bases between them. CDR1 and CDR2 (germline): SGHTS, YDEGEE. This CDR3 contains 15 residues.